Sequencing of this T cell receptor (beta chain) was carried out in a study of T-cell reconstitution after alpha-beta-depleted transplantation in children (dated by TCRdb to 2015 to 2016). About the investigation overall: The study quantitatively tracked T-cell immune reconstitution after TCRalphabeta/CD19-depleted allogeneic hematopoietic cell transplantation in children using TCR repertoire profiling.

CDR1 LGHDT and CDR2 YNNKEL are derived from the germline V gene (reference sequence). V is cut by 4 bases and J by 11 bases, and the space between the germline ends is 5 bases. The CDR3, cysteine through phenylalanine, is 9 amino acids long. Only the CDR3 DNA is retained, 27 bases long and in frame from the first base. Libraries were prepared through PCR. Sequencing was performed on an Illumina HiSeq 2500. Molecular barcoding was employed in the preparation of TCR libraries, with unique molecular identifiers being used to normalize TCRbeta repertoire quantification. Through fastp at Q25 and MiXCR, TCRdb rebuilt clones from the public reads, retaining in-frame beta chains. Each CDR3 protein gets just one entry, which takes the most common genes and DNA from the rows behind it. The sample table records about 92,000 distinct CDR3 sequences; more than 9% of these occur just once. Of the sample, 11% to 15% is held by the ten largest clones.

This clonotype was counted ten times or more. What antigen it recognizes has not been identified. No much larger clone exists at a distance of one base, and base qualities are not known. The receptor was derived from a human donor who donated a stem cell graft to a child with inherited bone marrow failure. The sample in question was PBMCs from the stem cell graft donor, obtained from the stem cell graft. The rearrangement combines TRBV3-1 with TRBJ1-1, with the D segment identity uncertain. The CDR3 in this case is CASSPRAFF. The DNA sequence follows: TGTGCCAGCAGCCCCCGGGCTTTCTTT.